The 22 T cell receptor beta chains in this list originate from one sample, sequenced in a study of blood T cell repertoires in COVID-19. TCRdb's copy holds only in-frame clones and misses some; the assay was immunoSEQ multiplex PCR. The sample has some 250,000 clones; 70% to 90% are singletons. Material: peripheral blood. The receptors stem from a man in his thirties or forties who had recovered from COVID-19.

This clone was observed a handful of times. The chain uses TRBV3-1 (or the pseudogene TRBV3-2) and TRBJ2-7, with 8 bases fitting TRBD1. This CDR3 has 17 amino acids. The J segment lost 0 bases and the V segment lost 1 base, leaving 8 bases of the junction unmatched. Germline V gene lookup returns CDR1 LGHDT and CDR2 YNNKEL (reference sequence). CDR3 amino acids: CASSQGLSQGDSYEQYF. The CDR3 nucleotides are TGTGCCAGCAGCCAAGGGTTATCACAGGGGGACTCCTACGAGCAGTACTTC.

The chain has TRBV7-9 and TRBJ2-7; TRBD2 agrees at 8 bases. There are 15 residues in the CDR3. V lost 1 base to trimming and J lost 2 bases; unmatched junction nucleotides: 4. Germline-derived CDR1 and CDR2 are SEHNR and FQNEAQ (reference sequence). CDR3 coding DNA: TGTGCCAGCAGCTTAGGCGGGGGGACCGCCTACGAGCAGTACTTC. Protein sequence: CASSLGGGTAYEQYF. The variable domain in full, with the rest retrieved from reference TRBV7-9 and TRBJ2-7, is DTGVSQNPRHKITKRGQNVTFRCDPISEHNRLYWYRQTLGQGPEFLTYFQNEAQLEKSRLLSDRFSAERPKGSFSTLEIQRTEQGDSAMYLCASSLGGGTAYEQYFGPGTRLTVT.

The chain couples TRBV11-2 to TRBJ2-5; no clear D. There are 14 residues in the CDR3. Germline CDR1 is SGHAT and CDR2 is FQNNGV. V shed 0 bases and J shed 1 base, with 6 bases lying between them. In DNA, the CDR3 is TGTGCCAGCAGCTTAGATAGAATCCAAGAGACCCAGTACTTC. It specifies CASSLDRIQETQYF.

The CDR3 sequence: CASSEPGLAGGRNNEQFF. DNA for the CDR3: TGCGCCAGCAGTGAACCGGGACTAGCGGGGGGGCGGAACAATGAGCAGTTCTTC. The chain recombines TRBV10-2 with TRBJ2-1; TRBD2 agrees at 16 bases. Unmatched junction bases numbered 7, after V lost 3 bases and J lost 5 bases. The CDR3 runs to 18 residues. Germline-derived CDR1 and CDR2 are WSHSY and SAAADI.

This chain uses TRBV2 with TRBJ1-1, with 9 bases matching TRBD1. Germline V gives CDR1 SNHLY, CDR2 FYNNEI. With V trimmed by 8 bases and J by 4 bases, 8 bases remained unmatched. CDR3 size: 14 residues. CDR3 DNA sequence: TGTGCCAGCCTACTTCCGACAGGGGGCACTGAAGCTTTCTTT. Protein sequence: CASLLPTGGTEAFF.

This rearrangement joins TRBV7-2 to TRBJ2-3; no clear D. Trimming shortened V by 5 bases and J by 8 bases, and 14 bases separated the two germline ends. From germline, CDR1 is SGHTA and CDR2 FQGNSA. The CDR3 has 13 residues. CDR3 sequence reads: CASSPSLPGTQYF. The CDR3 DNA reads as TGTGCCAGCAGCCCCTCCCTGCCCGGTACGCAGTATTTT.

The V call is TRBV10-2, the J call TRBJ1-3, with D tentatively TRBD1 (6 bases). This CDR3 is built from 14 residues. Germline lookup yields CDR1 WSHSY and CDR2 SAAADI. V was shortened by 6 bases and J by 4 bases, with 13 bases between the two germline ends. The CDR3 loop reads CASSPMGAGNTIYF. Here the CDR3 DNA reads TGCGCCAGCAGCCCCATGGGGGCAGGAAACACCATATATTTT.

This sequence joins TRBV27 and TRBJ1-1; maybe TRBD1 (5 bases). Trimming stripped 2 bases from V and 1 base from J, with 14 bases between. CDR1 is MNHEY, CDR2 SMNVEV, per germline (reference sequence). This CDR3 is 16 amino acids long. The CDR3 nucleotides are TGTGCCAGCAGTTTAGCCATGGGGCACACGAACACTGAAGCTTTCTTT. Protein sequence: CASSLAMGHTNTEAFF.

This chain uses TRBV6-5 with TRBJ2-1, with 11 bases matching TRBD2. CDR3 length equals 15 residues. The V and J ends lost 6 bases and 6 bases, in that order; junction bases with no gene match: 7. In germline, CDR1 is MNHEY, CDR2 SVGAGI. The CDR3 sequence is CASRISGGAINEQFF. The CDR3 DNA reads as TGTGCCAGCAGAATTAGCGGGGGGGCCATCAATGAGCAGTTCTTC.

Only one count was recorded for this clone. This sequence joins TRBV29-1 and TRBJ1-1; 10 bases match TRBD1. The CDR3 is 14 residues long. The junction had 9 bases not matched to a gene; V was cut back by 7 bases and J by 4 bases. The germline V gene has CDR1 SQVTM and CDR2 ANQGSEA. Here the CDR3 reads CSGWDRGMGTEAFF. The CDR3 coding sequence is TGCAGCGGTTGGGACAGGGGTATGGGCACTGAAGCTTTCTTT.

This chain joins TRBV15 and TRBJ1-6, with D unresolved. Trimming cost V 3 bases and J 5 bases, with 11 bases left between them. The germline CDR1 and CDR2 sequences are LNHNV and YYDKDF (reference sequence). There are 15 residues in the CDR3. Here the CDR3 DNA reads TGTGCCACCAGCAGCCGACTACGAAATAATTCACCCCTCCACTTT. Translated: CATSSRLRNNSPLHF.

This clone showed up just once. The chain uses TRBV28 and TRBJ2-7, with 7 bases that match TRBD1. CDR1 and CDR2 (germline): MDHEN, SYDVKM. The CDR3 runs 14 residues. Germline trimming cut 5 bases from V and 4 bases from J; bases unmatched to any gene: 8. CDR3 DNA: TGTGCCAGCAGTACGCCGGGACAGAAGTACGAGCAGTACTTC. Its protein product is CASSTPGQKYEQYF.

The V call is TRBV19, the J call TRBJ1-2, with D maybe TRBD1 (5 bases). Germline loops: CDR1 LNHDA, CDR2 SQIVND (reference sequence). The CDR3 loop spans 14 amino acids. V lost 3 bases and J 3 bases, leaving 11 bases between the germline ends. The CDR3 DNA is TGTGCCAGTAGTATGGGAGGCAGGGACTATGGCTACACCTTC. Translated: CASSMGGRDYGYTF.

Written as DNA, the CDR3 is TGTGCTAGCTTAGCGGGGGGCGGGGATGAGCAGTTCTTC. Translating gives CASLAGGGDEQFF. The chain employs TRBV11-3 and TRBJ2-1; TRBD2 agrees at 10 bases. The CDR3 runs to 13 residues. The germline CDR1 and CDR2 sequences are SGHNT and YENEEA.

This chain's CDR3 is CASSRGPQETQYF. CDR3 DNA sequence: TGTGCCAGCAGTCGCGGGCCGCAAGAGACCCAGTACTTC. V gene TRBV9 combines with J gene TRBJ2-5; a weak D match, TRBD2 (5 bases). Germline loops: CDR1 SGDLS, CDR2 YYNGEE. Trimming cost V 5 bases and J 2 bases, with 10 bases left between them. The CDR3 length is 13 residues.

The rearrangement joins TRBV7-9 to TRBJ1-3; tentative D call: TRBD1 (5 bases). Per the germline V gene, CDR1 is SEHNR and CDR2 is FQNEAQ (reference sequence). Trimming removed 2 bases at V and 0 bases at J, with 8 bases between. This CDR3 comprises 15 residues. In nucleotides, the CDR3 is TGTGCCAGCAGCTTACCGGGGGACTCTGGAAACACCATATATTTT. Its translation is CASSLPGDSGNTIYF.

This clone was detected only a few times. The rearrangement joins TRBV19 to TRBJ2-1, with 8 bases fitting TRBD1. Germline V gene lookup returns CDR1 LNHDA and CDR2 SQIVND (reference sequence). After removal of 5 bases from V and 5 bases from J, the junction contained 14 bases not matched to a gene. CDR3 length equals 17 residues. In nucleotides, the CDR3 is TGTGCCAGTAGTTGGGTGGCGTCAGGACAGGGAAACAATGAGCAGTTCTTC. It specifies CASSWVASGQGNNEQFF.

This chain uses TRBV30 with TRBJ2-5; D is unclear. The CDR3 contains 13 residues. Germline V gene lookup returns CDR1 GTSNPN and CDR2 SVGIG (reference sequence). V lost 2 bases and J 4 bases, leaving 11 bases between the germline ends. The CDR3 reads CAWSIRGGETQYF. The CDR3 DNA reads as TGTGCCTGGAGTATCCGAGGTGGAGAGACCCAGTACTTC.

The rearrangement links TRBV24-1 to TRBJ1-2, with 9 bases identical to TRBD1. This CDR3 comprises 12 residues. J was trimmed by 6 bases and V by 5 bases; bases with no gene match: 0. Germline V gene lookup returns CDR1 KGHDR and CDR2 SFDVKD. This CDR3 is CATSGQGDGYTF. CDR3 DNA: TGTGCCACCAGTGGACAGGGGGATGGCTACACCTTC.

The chain carries TRBV5-5 and TRBJ2-7, with a tentative D call TRBD1 (6 bases). This CDR3 is built from 13 residues. Germline loops: CDR1 SGHKS, CDR2 YYEKEE (reference sequence). Trimming stripped 2 bases from V and 2 bases from J, with 8 bases between. CDR3 coding DNA: TGTGCCAGCAGCTTTCAGGGGCCCTACGAGCAGTACTTC. Amino acids: CASSFQGPYEQYF. Using reference TRBV5-5 and TRBJ2-7 for the parts outside the CDR3, the full variable domain is DAGVTQSPTHLIKTRGQQVTLRCSPISGHKSVSWYQQVLGQGPQFIFQYYEKEERGRGNFPDRFSARQFPNYSSELNVNALLLGDSALYLCASSFQGPYEQYFGPGTRLTVT.

This chain joins TRBV5-1 and TRBJ2-1; TRBD2 aligns across 8 bases. Losses at the gene ends were 5 bases for V and 5 bases for J; bases not matched to a gene: 9. Germline lookup yields CDR1 SGHRS and CDR2 YFSETQ. This CDR3 comprises 15 residues. CDR3 sequence: CASREVLAANNEQFF. The CDR3 nucleotides are TGCGCCAGCAGAGAAGTACTAGCGGCCAACAATGAGCAGTTCTTC. Variable domain in full (rest from reference TRBV5-1 and TRBJ2-1): KAGVTQTPRYLIKTRGQQVTLSCSPISGHRSVSWYQQTPGQGLQFLFEYFSETQRNKGNFPGRFSGRQFSNSRSEMNVSTLELGDSALYLCASREVLAANNEQFFGPGTRLTVL.

This clone has just a few counts. V gene TRBV27 combines with J gene TRBJ1-5, with D possibly TRBD1 on 5 matching bases. Germline V gene lookup returns CDR1 MNHEY and CDR2 SMNVEV (reference sequence). This CDR3 is built from 14 residues. Trimming cost V 4 bases and J 1 base, with 8 bases left between them. CDR3 nucleotide sequence: TGTGCCAGCAGTTCCCGGACAAGCAATCAGCCCCAGCATTTT. Amino acid sequence: CASSSRTSNQPQHF.